The 30 T cell receptor beta chains below all came from one sample that was sequenced in a study of blood T cell repertoires in COVID-19. Profiling relied on immunoSEQ multiplex PCR, and the TCRdb table lists in-frame clones only, not all of them. The sample records 30,000 to 40,000 clones, around nine tenths being singletons. The sequencing sample was made of peripheral blood. The receptors derive from a man in his 70s with active COVID-19.

This chain connects TRBV29-1 to TRBJ2-7; no clear D gene. The CDR3 has 11 residues. The V gene's germline CDR1 is SQVTM and CDR2 ANQGSEA. V lost 6 bases and J lost 4, with 10 bases in between. CDR3: CSVGLPYEQYF. CDR3 in DNA: TGCAGCGTCGGGTTACCGTACGAGCAGTACTTC.

This chain joins TRBV27 and TRBJ1-2, with D maybe TRBD1 (5 bases). Trimming left V 8 bases short and J 5 bases short, with 12 bases between. Looked up from germline, CDR1 is MNHEY and CDR2 is SMNVEV (reference sequence). CDR3 length equals 12 residues. Written as DNA, the CDR3 is TGTGCCAGCGGCTGGGGCCTTTATGGCTACACCTTC. Its translation: CASGWGLYGYTF.

The chain joins TRBV19 to TRBJ2-7, with 12 bases lining up with TRBD1. Trimming removed 6 bases from V and 4 bases from J; junction bases left unmatched: 4. The CDR3 consists of 14 residues. CDR1 is LNHDA and CDR2 is SQIVND in the germline V gene (reference sequence). The CDR3 loop reads CASSPGQGAYEQYF. CDR3 coding DNA: TGTGCCAGTAGCCCGGGACAGGGGGCATACGAGCAGTACTTC.

V is TRBV5-1 and J is TRBJ2-7; the D gene is possibly TRBD1 (5 bases). There are 16 residues in the CDR3. Trimming shortened V by 5 bases and J by 3 bases, and 21 bases separated the two germline ends. The germline gives CDR1 SGHRS, CDR2 YFSETQ. CDR3: CASSPQGISPYYEQYF. The CDR3, as DNA: TGCGCCAGCAGTCCCCAGGGAATTTCCCCATACTACGAGCAGTACTTC.

The chain uses TRBV4-2 and TRBJ2-3, with TRBD2 matching 8 bases. V gave up 2 bases and J gave up 1 base; unmatched junction bases: 8. This CDR3 region has 17 residues. Germline loops: CDR1 LGHNA, CDR2 YNFKEQ. The CDR3 loop reads CASSQYLAGGGTDTQYF. The CDR3 DNA follows: TGTGCCAGCAGCCAATACCTCGCGGGAGGTGGCACAGATACGCAGTATTTT.

This clone showed up just once. This chain connects TRBV11-2 to TRBJ2-3; TRBD2 aligns across 7 bases. Germline V lookup: CDR1 SGHAT, CDR2 FQNNGV. The CDR3 covers 12 residues. V trimming: 4 bases; J trimming: 14 bases; junction bases outside the gene matches: 9. CDR3 coding DNA: TGTGCCAGCAGCTGGACTAGGCTGAGCACGTATTTT. Translating it yields CASSWTRLSTYF.

The chain uses TRBV24-1 and TRBJ2-1, with D tentatively TRBD2 (5 bases). Trimming removed 3 bases at V and 6 bases at J, with 14 bases between. The CDR3 totals 15 residues. Germline V gene sequence: CDR1 KGHDR, CDR2 SFDVKD. The CDR3 protein is CATSDIGPGSNEQFF. The CDR3 DNA reads as TGTGCCACCAGTGATATAGGACCGGGGTCCAATGAGCAGTTCTTC.

The CDR3 DNA follows: TGTGCCAGCAGAACTTCCCCGGGGGAGGGGGGAGCTTTCTTT. It yields the protein CASRTSPGEGGAFF. This chain links TRBV6-5 with TRBJ1-1; D might be TRBD1 (6 bases). This CDR3 comprises 14 residues. The germline V gene encodes CDR1 MNHEY and CDR2 SVGAGI. V shed 6 bases and J shed 10 bases, with 21 bases lying between them.

The V and J genes are TRBV11-2 and TRBJ2-3; 11 bases fit TRBD2. The CDR3 has 18 amino acids. After removal of 3 bases from V and 5 bases from J, the junction contained 13 bases not matched to a gene. The germline V gene encodes CDR1 SGHAT and CDR2 FQNNGV. The CDR3 protein is CASSFLLAGVWGKDTQYF. The CDR3 bases are TGTGCCAGCAGCTTTTTACTAGCGGGAGTTTGGGGGAAAGATACGCAGTATTTT.

The chain joins TRBV4-3 to TRBJ1-1; 10 bases are shared with TRBD1. The CDR3 runs to 15 residues. V lost 4 bases and J lost 4; bases outside the gene matches: 6. The germline CDR1 and CDR2 sequences are LGHNA and YSLEER. The CDR3 is CASSLDRDRGTEAFF. The CDR3 region has the DNA TGCGCCAGCAGCCTTGACCGGGACAGGGGCACTGAAGCTTTCTTT.

V and J are TRBV15 and TRBJ1-4; a weak D match, TRBD1 (6 bases). The length of the CDR3 is 15 residues. CDR1 LNHNV and CDR2 YYDKDF come from the germline V gene (reference sequence). The V gene lost 5 bases and the J gene lost 8 bases, with 18 bases spanning the gap. In DNA form, the CDR3 reads TGTGCCACCAGCTCCCGACAGGCCTACTGGGAAAAACTGTTTTTT. Translation: CATSSRQAYWEKLFF. Based on the CDR3 plus reference TRBV15 and TRBJ1-4, the full variable domain is DAMVIQNPRYQVTQFGKPVTLSCSQTLNHNVMYWYQQKSSQAPKLLFHYYDKDFNNEADTPDNFQSRRPNTSFCFLDIRSPGLGDTAMYLCATSSRQAYWEKLFFGSGTQLSVL.

The chain couples TRBV7-6 to TRBJ2-7, with D possibly TRBD1 on 6 matching bases. CDR1 is SGHVS, CDR2 FNYEAQ, per germline. Trimming pared 0 bases from V and 5 bases from J, leaving 14 bases between. The CDR3 runs 15 residues. CDR3 amino acids: CASSLAEAGAHEQYF. DNA for the CDR3: TGTGCCAGCAGCTTAGCGGAGGCAGGGGCCCACGAGCAGTACTTC.

This clone turned up a few times. This chain connects TRBV7-9 to TRBJ2-7, with D possibly matching TRBD1 (6 bases). CDR3 size: 15 residues. Trimming removed 2 bases at V and 0 bases at J, with 11 bases between. Germline values: CDR1 SEHNR, CDR2 FQNEAQ (reference sequence). DNA for the CDR3: TGTGCCAGCAGCTTAAGGGACATGGACTCCTACGAGCAGTACTTC. It codes for CASSLRDMDSYEQYF.

The J gene is TRBJ1-1, the V gene TRBV7-2, with D perhaps TRBD1 (5 bases). The germline V and J ends were trimmed by 3 bases and 1 base, with 12 bases remaining between them. The CDR3 has 15 residues. CDR1 is SGHTA, CDR2 FQGNSA, per germline. DNA of the CDR3: TGTGCCAGCAGCTTTTCCCTTACAGGGAACACTGAAGCTTTCTTT. Translated: CASSFSLTGNTEAFF.

J is TRBJ2-5 and V is TRBV9; maybe TRBD1 (6 bases). Germline values: CDR1 SGDLS, CDR2 YYNGEE. V was shortened by 3 bases and J by 4 bases, with 13 bases between the two germline ends. The CDR3 runs 14 residues. The CDR3 bases are TGTGCCAGCAGCGAGCTGGGGGCCGGAGAGACCCAGTACTTC. It encodes CASSELGAGETQYF.

This chain connects TRBV5-1 to TRBJ2-6, with 8 nucleotides matching TRBD1. The V gene end was trimmed by 2 bases and the J gene end by 0 bases; junction bases not matched to a gene: 7. CDR3 length: 18 residues. Germline CDR1 reads SGHRS; CDR2 reads YFSETQ. The CDR3 region is CASSLAGTGSSGANVLTF. CDR3 nucleotides: TGCGCCAGCAGCTTAGCCGGGACAGGATCCTCTGGGGCCAACGTCCTGACTTTC.

The chain uses TRBV29-1 and TRBJ2-3; 10 bases are shared with TRBD1. CDR3 size: 14 residues. V lost 3 bases to trimming and J lost 3 bases; unmatched junction nucleotides: 3. Germline V gene sequence: CDR1 SQVTM, CDR2 ANQGSEA. This chain's CDR3 is CSVDRDRGTDTQYF. In DNA form, the CDR3 reads TGCAGCGTTGACCGGGACAGGGGAACAGATACGCAGTATTTT.

The chain is built from TRBV28 and TRBJ2-5; perhaps TRBD2 as D (7 bases). CDR1 MDHEN and CDR2 SYDVKM come from the germline V gene. This CDR3 spans 15 amino acids. Between the trimmed V and J ends, which lost 0 bases and 4 bases, there was a span of 12 bases. Here the CDR3 reads CASSLWGGATETQYF. In DNA form, the CDR3 reads TGTGCCAGCAGTTTATGGGGGGGGGCTACAGAGACCCAGTACTTC.

V and J are TRBV15 and TRBJ1-5; possibly TRBD1 for D (5 bases). V lost 1 base and J lost 5, with 12 bases in between. The germline V gene has CDR1 LNHNV and CDR2 YYDKDF (reference sequence). This CDR3 spans 15 amino acids. This chain's CDR3 is CATSRGGGSDQPQHF. For the CDR3, the DNA is TGTGCCACCAGCAGAGGGGGGGGAAGCGATCAGCCCCAGCATTTT.

V and J are TRBV29-1 and TRBJ1-2; TRBD1 aligns across 9 bases. The CDR3 totals 15 residues. Germline loops: CDR1 SQVTM, CDR2 ANQGSEA. V gave up 0 bases and J gave up 4 bases; unmatched junction bases: 6. This CDR3 is CSVEDRATGGYGYTF. The CDR3 DNA reads as TGCAGCGTTGAAGATCGGGCGACAGGGGGCTATGGCTACACCTTC.

The CDR3, as DNA: TGTGCCAGCAGCCAAGAACCCGGGGGAGCTGCCCTGCTGCGGTACGAGCAGTACTTC. Amino acid sequence: CASSQEPGGAALLRYEQYF. The V call is TRBV3-1 (or the pseudogene TRBV3-2), the J call TRBJ2-7; possible D gene TRBD2, 6 bases. V was cut by 0 bases and J by 4 bases, with 25 bases left in between. Germline CDR1 reads LGHDT; CDR2 reads YNNKEL (reference sequence). The CDR3 sequence is 19 residues long.

This clone was recorded only once. The V call is TRBV5-8, the J call TRBJ1-5; tentatively, D is TRBD1 (6 bases). There are 15 residues in the CDR3. Trimming left V 0 bases short and J 4 bases short, with 11 bases between. Germline V CDR1 and CDR2: SGHTS, YDEGEE. The CDR3 is CASSLGRGENQPQHF. CDR3 sequence (DNA): TGTGCCAGCAGCTTGGGCAGGGGCGAAAATCAGCCCCAGCATTTT.

The chain combines TRBV19 with TRBJ2-1, with D tentatively TRBD1 (6 bases). The CDR3 is 21 amino acids. CDR1 is LNHDA and CDR2 is SQIVND in the germline V gene (reference sequence). The V end lost 3 bases, the J end lost 5 bases, and 32 bases lay between the germline ends. CDR3 nucleotide sequence: TGTGCCAGTAGTATTCGGACAGCTCGTCCCTTAGGGTCACCGTCCGACAATGAGCAGTTCTTC. It specifies CASSIRTARPLGSPSDNEQFF.

This clone was observed once. The J gene is TRBJ1-4, the V gene TRBV4-1; D is uncertain. Germline lookup yields CDR1 MGHRA and CDR2 YSYEKL. This CDR3 spans 14 amino acids. V lost 0 bases and J lost 6, with 8 bases in between. CDR3 sequence reads: CASSQESGDEKLFF. The DNA for the CDR3 is TGCGCCAGCAGCCAAGAATCCGGAGATGAAAAACTGTTTTTT.

V and J are TRBV11-3 and TRBJ2-7; D might be TRBD2 (7 bases). Germline assignment: CDR1 SGHNT and CDR2 YENEEA. V gave up 1 base and J gave up 5 bases, with 12 bases separating them. The CDR3 has 14 residues. The CDR3 DNA is TGTGCCAGCAGCTTAGGTCGGGGGGCGAACGAGCAGTACTTC. This gives the protein CASSLGRGANEQYF. Full variable domain (outside the CDR3, taken from reference TRBV11-3 and TRBJ2-7): EAGVVQSPRYKIIEKKQPVAFWCNPISGHNTLYWYLQNLGQGPELLIRYENEEAVDDSQLPKDRFSAERLKGVDSTLKIQPAELGDSAVYLCASSLGRGANEQYFGPGTRLTVT.

This clone appeared once. The rearrangement links TRBV5-1 to TRBJ2-7; 11 nucleotides agree with TRBD1. Germline loops: CDR1 SGHRS, CDR2 YFSETQ. The CDR3 loop spans 14 amino acids. V was clipped by 4 bases and J by 3 bases; unmatched bases: 3. The CDR3: CASSHGTGGYEQYF. In DNA form, the CDR3 reads TGCGCCAGCAGCCACGGGACAGGGGGCTACGAGCAGTACTTC.

J is TRBJ1-5 and V is TRBV4-1; no reliable D call. Germline assignment: CDR1 MGHRA and CDR2 YSYEKL. V was cut by 3 bases and J by 4 bases, with 4 bases left in between. The CDR3 is 12 amino acids. The CDR3 DNA sequence: TGCGCCAGCAGCCACCCGAATCAGCCCCAGCATTTT. Translation gives CASSHPNQPQHF.

The J gene is TRBJ2-7, the V gene TRBV28, with D uncertain. The CDR3 contains 11 residues. Germline V gene lookup returns CDR1 MDHEN and CDR2 SYDVKM. V gave up 10 bases and J gave up 9 bases, with 16 bases separating them. In nucleotides, the CDR3 is TGTGCCACCCTCACGTCCCTCGGGCAGTACTTC. It is translated as CATLTSLGQYF. Full variable domain (rest looked up from reference TRBV28 and TRBJ2-7): DVKVTQSSRYLVKRTGEKVFLECVQDMDHENMFWYRQDPGLGLRLIYFSYDVKMKEKGDIPEGYSVSREKKERFSLILESASTNQTSMYLCATLTSLGQYFGPGTRLTVT.

The chain links TRBV11-3 to TRBJ1-1, with D perhaps matching TRBD1 (6 bases). In germline, CDR1 is SGHNT, CDR2 YENEEA. Trimming shortened V by 6 bases and J by 5 bases, and 13 bases separated the two germline ends. This CDR3 has 13 residues. This chain's CDR3 is CASRGRGDTEAFF. The CDR3 region has the DNA TGTGCCAGCAGAGGGAGGGGGGATACTGAAGCTTTCTTT. Combining the CDR3 with reference TRBV11-3 and TRBJ1-1 gives the whole variable domain EAGVVQSPRYKIIEKKQPVAFWCNPISGHNTLYWYLQNLGQGPELLIRYENEEAVDDSQLPKDRFSAERLKGVDSTLKIQPAELGDSAVYLCASRGRGDTEAFFGQGTRLTVV.

This chain links TRBV5-1 with TRBJ2-5; 11 bases line up with TRBD2. Trimming removed 0 bases from V and 5 bases from J; junction bases left unmatched: 6. Germline V gene data show CDR1 as SGHRS and CDR2 as YFSETQ. The CDR3 loop spans 16 amino acids. The CDR3 DNA reads as TGCGCCAGCAGCTTGGTAGCGGGAGGGGCGGTGGAGACCCAGTACTTC. It specifies CASSLVAGGAVETQYF.